Below, 29 T cell receptor beta chains from the same sample are listed, as sequenced in a study of blood T cell repertoires in COVID-19. The data were produced by immunoSEQ multiplex PCR, yet TCRdb's version contains in-frame clones alone and is incomplete. The data show approximately 200,000 clones, about 90% seen once. The sample taken for sequencing was PBMCs or T cells enriched from blood (not recorded which). The receptors originated from a woman aged 25 to 39 who had been exposed to COVID-19.

This clone occurred once. V usage is TRBV2 and J usage is TRBJ2-3, with D tentatively TRBD2 (5 bases). The CDR3 sequence is 14 residues long. CDR1 and CDR2 (germline): SNHLY, FYNNEI. Deletions cut 8 bases from V and 0 bases from J, with 12 bases between. The CDR3 coding sequence is TGTGCCAGCGAGGACGGCGGGAGCACAGATACGCAGTATTTT. Protein sequence: CASEDGGSTDTQYF.

This chain links TRBV18 with TRBJ2-7; 9 bases line up with TRBD2. Germline lookup yields CDR1 KGHSH and CDR2 LQKENI. V gave up 3 bases and J gave up 5 bases; unmatched junction bases: 5. The CDR3 runs to 14 residues. As DNA, the CDR3 is TGTGCCAGCTCACCCCTAGCGGGAACGCACGAGCAGTACTTC. Translating it yields CASSPLAGTHEQYF.

The chain recombines TRBV7-9 with TRBJ2-3; 8 bases line up with TRBD2. This CDR3 region has 15 residues. The germline V gene encodes CDR1 SEHNR and CDR2 FQNEAQ (reference sequence). V lost 1 base, J lost 4 bases, and 4 bases stayed unmatched. Written as DNA, the CDR3 is TGTGCCAGCAGCTTAGGGCGGGAGGTTTCAGATACGCAGTATTTT. It specifies CASSLGREVSDTQYF.

The rearrangement joins TRBV9 to TRBJ2-2, with 10 bases matching TRBD2. Germline V gene data show CDR1 as SGDLS and CDR2 as YYNGEE. The length of the CDR3 is 16 residues. V shed 2 bases and J 2 bases; nucleotides not matched to a gene: 3. This chain's CDR3 is CASSVTSGTNTGELFF. As DNA, the CDR3 is TGTGCCAGCAGCGTTACTAGCGGGACTAACACCGGGGAGCTGTTTTTT.

V gene TRBV7-9 combines with J gene TRBJ1-1, with a weak D call TRBD1 (6 bases). The CDR3 runs to 14 residues. V was trimmed by 1 base and J by 5 bases, leaving 11 bases between them. Germline values: CDR1 SEHNR, CDR2 FQNEAQ (reference sequence). This chain's CDR3 is CASSLDSGVTEAFF. The CDR3 DNA reads as TGTGCCAGCAGCTTAGATTCAGGGGTTACTGAAGCTTTCTTT.

V is TRBV9 and J is TRBJ2-5; 13 positions match TRBD2. The CDR3 contains 16 residues. J gave up 3 bases and V 5 bases, and 7 bases lay outside the gene matches. Germline CDR1 is SGDLS and CDR2 is YYNGEE. The CDR3 is CASRKKGLAGEETQYF. In DNA form, the CDR3 reads TGTGCCAGCAGAAAAAAAGGACTAGCGGGAGAAGAGACCCAGTACTTC.

The chain couples TRBV27 to TRBJ2-1; 7 bases line up with TRBD1. Germline V gene sequence: CDR1 MNHEY, CDR2 SMNVEV (reference sequence). The CDR3 sequence is 13 residues long. Trimming removed 4 bases from V and 3 bases from J; junction bases left unmatched: 0. CDR3 sequence reads: CASSWDSYNEQFF. DNA of the CDR3: TGTGCCAGCAGTTGGGACAGCTACAATGAGCAGTTCTTC.

J is TRBJ2-1 and V is TRBV3-1 (or the pseudogene TRBV3-2), with 7 bases aligning to TRBD1. In germline, CDR1 is LGHDT, CDR2 YNNKEL (reference sequence). V trimming: 1 base; J trimming: 3 bases; junction bases outside the gene matches: 6. This CDR3 is built from 16 residues. CDR3: CASSQGSGQYYNEQFF. The CDR3, as DNA: TGTGCCAGCAGCCAAGGGTCGGGACAGTACTACAATGAGCAGTTCTTC.

This clone was seen just once. The chain couples TRBV18 to TRBJ1-1, with D unresolved. V shed 2 bases and J shed 5 bases, with 12 bases lying between them. CDR1 is KGHSH, CDR2 LQKENI, per germline. There are 14 residues in the CDR3. CDR3 loop: CASSPREGVTEAFF. The CDR3 coding sequence is TGTGCCAGCTCACCAAGAGAGGGAGTTACTGAAGCTTTCTTT.

The gene calls are TRBV5-1 and TRBJ2-2; TRBD1 matches 7 bases. With 3 bases clipped from V and 4 bases from J, the junction kept 9 bases outside the gene matches. Germline V gives CDR1 SGHRS, CDR2 YFSETQ. The CDR3 spans 16 residues. The CDR3 loop reads CASSSGTVQPTGELFF. CDR3 bases: TGCGCCAGCAGCTCCGGGACAGTACAACCCACCGGGGAGCTGTTTTTT.

The chain employs TRBV10-3 and TRBJ1-4; D may be TRBD1 (6 bases). Per the germline V gene, CDR1 is ENHRY and CDR2 is SYGVKD. The CDR3 contains 16 residues. Trimming stripped 4 bases from V and 4 bases from J, with 16 bases between. The CDR3 loop reads CAISVGQQGGNEKLFF. Written as DNA, the CDR3 is TGTGCCATCAGTGTGGGACAACAGGGCGGTAATGAAAAACTGTTTTTT.

The chain combines TRBV19 with TRBJ1-1; TRBD1 matches at 8 bases. Germline-derived CDR1 and CDR2 are LNHDA and SQIVND (reference sequence). The CDR3 is made up of 15 amino acids. Trimming removed 1 base from V and 1 base from J; junction bases left unmatched: 2. CDR3 sequence: CASSIGQGRNTEAFF. The CDR3 DNA follows: TGTGCCAGTAGTATAGGACAGGGGAGGAACACTGAAGCTTTCTTT.

This chain joins TRBV12-3 or TRBV12-4 and TRBJ2-7, with D unresolved. This CDR3 comprises 13 residues. Trimming took off 6 bases at V and 1 base at J, with 10 bases between the two ends. The chain's CDR3 is CASSLPNSYEQYF. CDR3 nucleotides: TGTGCCAGCAGCCTACCGAATTCCTACGAGCAGTACTTC.

CDR3 in DNA: TGCGCCAGCAGCCCCACTCCAAGCCAAGAGACCCAGTACTTC. Protein sequence: CASSPTPSQETQYF. The V and J genes are TRBV5-1 and TRBJ2-5; D ambiguous. V was cut by 4 bases and J by 1 base, with 11 bases left in between. The CDR3 runs to 14 residues. From germline, CDR1 is SGHRS and CDR2 YFSETQ.

The chain has TRBV19 and TRBJ1-2, with 12 bases lining up with TRBD1. CDR3 length equals 14 residues. J was trimmed by 4 bases and V by 6 bases; bases with no gene match: 3. Germline CDR1 reads LNHDA; CDR2 reads SQIVND (reference sequence). The CDR3 here is CASSGTGGAYGYTF. CDR3 nucleotide sequence: TGTGCCAGTAGCGGGACAGGGGGCGCCTATGGCTACACCTTC.

CDR3 sequence (DNA): TGTGCCTCAGCCGGGACTTTCTACGAGCAGTACTTC. This codes for CASAGTFYEQYF. The rearrangement joins TRBV6-6 to TRBJ2-7, with D tentatively TRBD2 (6 bases). Germline-derived CDR1 and CDR2 are MNHNY and SVGAGI (reference sequence). The CDR3 runs to 12 residues. Trimming pared 11 bases from V and 3 bases from J, leaving 14 bases between.

This chain joins TRBV4-1 and TRBJ2-3; maybe TRBD1 (5 bases). Per the germline V gene, CDR1 is MGHRA and CDR2 is YSYEKL. V was clipped by 4 bases and J by 0 bases, with 11 bases between them. The CDR3 extends over 15 amino acids. CDR3 region: CASSPRTGSTDTQYF. The CDR3 bases are TGCGCCAGCAGCCCCCGAACAGGTAGCACAGATACGCAGTATTTT.

The chain uses TRBV10-1 and TRBJ1-2; D is unclear. This CDR3 is built from 13 residues. The V end lost 5 bases, the J end lost 4 bases, and 11 bases lay between the germline ends. The germline V gene encodes CDR1 WNHNN and CDR2 SYGVQD (reference sequence). The CDR3, as DNA: TGCGCCAGCAGTCGCGTGGTCGGCTATGGCTACACCTTC. The encoded protein is CASSRVVGYGYTF.

The rearrangement uses TRBV10-2 and TRBJ1-2; D is perhaps TRBD1 (5 bases). Germline values: CDR1 WSHSY, CDR2 SAAADI. The germline V and J ends were trimmed by 3 bases and 3 bases, with 17 bases remaining between them. CDR3 size: 16 residues. As DNA, the CDR3 is TGCGCCAGCAGTGAACACAGGACGGTTTCGGACTATGGCTACACCTTC. Translation: CASSEHRTVSDYGYTF.

In this sample, this clone turned up a few times. The V call is TRBV30, the J call TRBJ2-3; no clear D. In germline, CDR1 is GTSNPN, CDR2 SVGIG (reference sequence). V shed 2 bases and J shed 8 bases, with 8 bases lying between them. This CDR3 has 11 amino acids. As DNA, the CDR3 is TGTGCCTGGAGTAATGGCCTTACGCAGTATTTT. As protein: CAWSNGLTQYF. Full variable domain (missing parts from reference TRBV30 and TRBJ2-3): SQTIHQWPATLVQPVGSPLSLECTVEGTSNPNLYWYRQAAGRGLQLLFYSVGIGQISSEVPQNLSASRPQDRQFILSSKKLLLSDSGFYLCAWSNGLTQYFGPGTRLTVL.

The rearrangement joins TRBV15 to TRBJ1-1; 9 bases are a match to TRBD1. Trimming took 3 bases from V and 4 from J; bases not matched to a gene: 9. CDR3 size: 16 residues. The germline V gene encodes CDR1 LNHNV and CDR2 YYDKDF (reference sequence). In nucleotides, the CDR3 is TGTGCCACCAGCAGGGTTACGGGACAGGGTGGCACTGAAGCTTTCTTT. As protein: CATSRVTGQGGTEAFF.

This clone has only one observation. The CDR3 bases are TGTGCCAGCAGCCCTGGACTCACCACATACAATGAGCAGTTCTTC. The encoded protein is CASSPGLTTYNEQFF. The chain uses TRBV4-2 and TRBJ2-1, with D maybe TRBD2 (5 bases). CDR1 LGHNA and CDR2 YNFKEQ come from the germline V gene. The V end lost 4 bases, the J end lost 4 bases, and 14 bases lay between the germline ends. This CDR3 comprises 15 residues.

The chain carries TRBV9 and TRBJ1-6; D unclear. The germline V gene has CDR1 SGDLS and CDR2 YYNGEE. This CDR3 region has 13 residues. The V end lost 3 bases, the J end lost 11 bases, and 12 bases lay between the germline ends. For the CDR3, the DNA is TGTGCCAGCAGCGGCAGTAAATTGACACCCCTCCACTTT. Residues: CASSGSKLTPLHF.

The chain joins TRBV18 to TRBJ1-4; 9 positions match TRBD1. The junction had 15 bases not matched to a gene; V was cut back by 4 bases and J by 0 bases. CDR1 and CDR2 from the germline V gene are KGHSH and LQKENI. The CDR3 is 20 amino acids. CDR3 protein: CASSLIPSGTGKATNEKLFF. DNA for the CDR3: TGTGCCAGCTCACTGATTCCCTCCGGGACAGGGAAGGCAACTAATGAAAAACTGTTTTTT.

The J gene is TRBJ2-2, the V gene TRBV3-1 (or the pseudogene TRBV3-2); 9 nucleotides match TRBD2. Germline V gene lookup returns CDR1 LGHDT and CDR2 YNNKEL (reference sequence). Unmatched junction bases numbered 2, after V lost 1 base and J lost 2 bases. The CDR3 runs to 16 residues. CDR3 sequence: CASSQGLAANTGELFF. The CDR3 nucleotides read TGTGCCAGCAGCCAAGGACTAGCGGCTAACACCGGGGAGCTGTTTTTT.

The gene calls are TRBV3-1 (or the pseudogene TRBV3-2) and TRBJ2-5; TRBD2 might be the D (6 bases). Per the germline V gene, CDR1 is LGHDT and CDR2 is YNNKEL (reference sequence). The V end lost 6 bases, the J end lost 4 bases, and 12 bases lay between the germline ends. The CDR3 loop spans 13 amino acids. Written as DNA, the CDR3 is TGTGCCAGCAGGCGCCCCGGGGGAGAGACCCAGTACTTC. The encoded protein is CASRRPGGETQYF.

This chain joins TRBV9 and TRBJ2-5; D is perhaps TRBD1 (5 bases). CDR1 and CDR2 (germline): SGDLS, YYNGEE. The CDR3 is 13 amino acids. V was pared by 0 bases and J by 5 bases, with 8 bases between. The chain's CDR3 is CASSVGGWETQYF. CDR3 in DNA: TGTGCCAGCAGCGTAGGGGGCTGGGAGACCCAGTACTTC. Looking up the rest from reference TRBV9 and TRBJ2-5 gives the full variable domain: DSGVTQTPKHLITATGQRVTLRCSPRSGDLSVYWYQQSLDQGLQFLIQYYNGEERAKGNILERFSAQQFPDLHSELNLSSLELGDSALYFCASSVGGWETQYFGPGTRLLVL.

The V and J genes are TRBV30 and TRBJ2-5; TRBD1 is a possible D gene (7 bases). V lost 6 bases, J lost 5 bases, and 19 bases lay in between. This CDR3 region has 14 residues. The germline gives CDR1 GTSNPN, CDR2 SVGIG (reference sequence). In DNA form, the CDR3 reads TGTGCCTGTACGACCGGAGGGGGCGATGAGACCCAGTACTTC. Amino acids: CACTTGGGDETQYF.

The chain combines TRBV9 with TRBJ2-2, with D hard to call. In germline, CDR1 is SGDLS, CDR2 YYNGEE. V shed 0 bases and J shed 1 base, with 7 bases lying between them. This CDR3 is 15 amino acids long. The CDR3 sequence is CASSVAGQNTGELFF. In DNA form, the CDR3 reads TGTGCCAGCAGCGTAGCTGGGCAGAACACCGGGGAGCTGTTTTTT.